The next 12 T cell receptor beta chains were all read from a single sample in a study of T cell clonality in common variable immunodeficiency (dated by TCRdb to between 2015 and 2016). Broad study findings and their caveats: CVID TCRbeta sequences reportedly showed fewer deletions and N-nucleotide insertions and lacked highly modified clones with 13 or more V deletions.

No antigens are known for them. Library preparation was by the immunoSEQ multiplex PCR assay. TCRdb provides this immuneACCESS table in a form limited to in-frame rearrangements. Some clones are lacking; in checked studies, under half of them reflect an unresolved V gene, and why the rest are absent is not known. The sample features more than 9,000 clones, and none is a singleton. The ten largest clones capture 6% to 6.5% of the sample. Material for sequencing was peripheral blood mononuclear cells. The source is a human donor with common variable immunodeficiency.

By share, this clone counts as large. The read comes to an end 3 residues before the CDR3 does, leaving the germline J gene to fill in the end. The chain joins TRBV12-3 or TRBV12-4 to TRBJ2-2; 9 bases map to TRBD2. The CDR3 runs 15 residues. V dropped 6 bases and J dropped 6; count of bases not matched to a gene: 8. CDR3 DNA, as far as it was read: TGTGCCAGCAGCTATAGCGGGAGTCGGGCCGGGGAG. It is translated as CASSYSGSRAGE. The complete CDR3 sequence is CASSYSGSRAGELFF.

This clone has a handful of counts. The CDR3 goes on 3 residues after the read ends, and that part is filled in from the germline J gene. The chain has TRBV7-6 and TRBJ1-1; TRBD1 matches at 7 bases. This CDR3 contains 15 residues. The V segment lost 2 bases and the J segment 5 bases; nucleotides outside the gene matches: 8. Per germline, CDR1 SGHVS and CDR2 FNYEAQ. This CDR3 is CASSLLGGAGTEAFF. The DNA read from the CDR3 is TGTGCCAGCAGCTTATTAGGGGGCGCCGGAACTGAA.

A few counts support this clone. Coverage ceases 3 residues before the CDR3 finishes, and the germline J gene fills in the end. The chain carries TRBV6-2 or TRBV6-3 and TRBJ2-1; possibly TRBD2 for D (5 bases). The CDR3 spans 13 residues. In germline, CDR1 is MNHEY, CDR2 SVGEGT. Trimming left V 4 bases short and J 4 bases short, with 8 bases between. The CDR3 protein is CASSFERYNEQFF. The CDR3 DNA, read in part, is TGTGCCAGCAGTTTCGAGCGGTACAATGAG.

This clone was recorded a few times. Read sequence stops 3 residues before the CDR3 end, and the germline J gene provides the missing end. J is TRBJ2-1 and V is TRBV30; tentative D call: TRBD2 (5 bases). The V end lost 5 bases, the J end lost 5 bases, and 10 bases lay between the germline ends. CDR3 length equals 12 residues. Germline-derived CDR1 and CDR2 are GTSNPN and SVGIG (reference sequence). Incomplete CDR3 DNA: TGTGCCTGGGGCTCGAGGGACAATGAG. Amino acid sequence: CAWGSRDNE. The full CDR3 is CAWGSRDNEQFF. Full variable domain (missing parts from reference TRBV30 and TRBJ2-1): SQTIHQWPATLVQPVGSPLSLECTVEGTSNPNLYWYRQAAGRGLQLLFYSVGIGQISSEVPQNLSASRPQDRQFILSSKKLLLSDSGFYLCAWGSRDNEQFFGPGTRLTVL.

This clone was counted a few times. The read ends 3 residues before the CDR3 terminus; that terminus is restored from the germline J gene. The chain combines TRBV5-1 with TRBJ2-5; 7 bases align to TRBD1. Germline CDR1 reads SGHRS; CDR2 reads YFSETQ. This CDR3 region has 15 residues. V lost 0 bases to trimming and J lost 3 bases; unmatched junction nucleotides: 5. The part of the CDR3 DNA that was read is TGCGCCAGCAGCTTGGCCGGGACAGAGAAAGAGACC. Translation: CASSLAGTEKET. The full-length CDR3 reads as CASSLAGTEKETQYF.

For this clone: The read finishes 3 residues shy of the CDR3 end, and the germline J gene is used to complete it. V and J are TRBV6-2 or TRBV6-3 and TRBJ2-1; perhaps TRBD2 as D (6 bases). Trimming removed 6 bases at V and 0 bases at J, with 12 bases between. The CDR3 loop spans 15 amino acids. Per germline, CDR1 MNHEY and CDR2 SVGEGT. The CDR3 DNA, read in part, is TGTGCCAGCAGCTTCGCGGGGCCCTCCTACAATGAG. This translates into CASSFAGPSYNE. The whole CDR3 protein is CASSFAGPSYNEQFF.

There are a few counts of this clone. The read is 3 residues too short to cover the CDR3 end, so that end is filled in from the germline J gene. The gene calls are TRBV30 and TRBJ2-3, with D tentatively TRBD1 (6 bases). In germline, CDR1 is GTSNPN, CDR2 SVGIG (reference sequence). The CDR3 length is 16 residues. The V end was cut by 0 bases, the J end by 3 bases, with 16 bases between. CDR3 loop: CAWSVQLTGGTDTQYF. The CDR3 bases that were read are TGTGCCTGGAGTGTACAATTGACAGGCGGGACAGATACG.

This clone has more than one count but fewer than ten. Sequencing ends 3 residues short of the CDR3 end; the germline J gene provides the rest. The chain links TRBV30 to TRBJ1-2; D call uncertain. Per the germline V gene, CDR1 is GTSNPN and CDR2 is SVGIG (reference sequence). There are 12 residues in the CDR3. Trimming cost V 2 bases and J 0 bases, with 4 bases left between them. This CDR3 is CAWSQTNYGYTF. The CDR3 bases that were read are TGTGCCTGGAGTCAGACTAACTATGGC.

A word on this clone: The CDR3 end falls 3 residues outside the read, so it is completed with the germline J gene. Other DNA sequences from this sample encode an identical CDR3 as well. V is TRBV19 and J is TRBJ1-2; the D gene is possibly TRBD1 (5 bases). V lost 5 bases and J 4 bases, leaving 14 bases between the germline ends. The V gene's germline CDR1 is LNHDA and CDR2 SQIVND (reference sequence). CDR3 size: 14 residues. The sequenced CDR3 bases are TGTGCCAGTAGTGATAGGGGTCGGCTCTATGGC. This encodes CASSDRGRLYG. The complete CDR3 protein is CASSDRGRLYGYTF.

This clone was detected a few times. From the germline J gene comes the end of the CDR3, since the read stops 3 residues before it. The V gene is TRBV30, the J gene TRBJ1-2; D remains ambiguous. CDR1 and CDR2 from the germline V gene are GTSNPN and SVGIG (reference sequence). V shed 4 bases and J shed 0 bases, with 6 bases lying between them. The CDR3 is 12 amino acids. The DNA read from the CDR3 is TGTGCCTGGACGCGAGCTAACTATGGC. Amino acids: CAWTRANYG. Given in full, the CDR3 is CAWTRANYGYTF.

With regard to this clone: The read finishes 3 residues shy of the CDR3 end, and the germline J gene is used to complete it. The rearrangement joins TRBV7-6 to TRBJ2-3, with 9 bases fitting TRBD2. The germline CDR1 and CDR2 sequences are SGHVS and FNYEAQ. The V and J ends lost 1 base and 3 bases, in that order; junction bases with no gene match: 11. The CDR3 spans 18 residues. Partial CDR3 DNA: TGTGCCAGCAGCTTAGTAATGGCTAGCGGGGCCCCAACAGATACG. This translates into CASSLVMASGAPTDT. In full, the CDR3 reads CASSLVMASGAPTDTQYF.

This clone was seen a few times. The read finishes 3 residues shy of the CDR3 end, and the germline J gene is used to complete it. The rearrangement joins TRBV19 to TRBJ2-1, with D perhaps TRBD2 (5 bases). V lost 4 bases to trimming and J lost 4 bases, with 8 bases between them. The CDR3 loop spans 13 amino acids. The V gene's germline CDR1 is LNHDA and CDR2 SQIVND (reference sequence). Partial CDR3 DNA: TGTGCCAGTAGTAGGACGGGGTACAATGAG. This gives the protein CASSRTGYNE. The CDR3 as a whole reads CASSRTGYNEQFF.